This is a list of T cell receptor beta chains from one sample in a study of PD-1 blockade in classical Hodgkin lymphoma. Sequenced by immunoSEQ multiplex PCR; TCRdb stores in-frame clones only, minus some. Of about 61,000 clones in the sample, roughly nine tenths were seen once. The sequenced sample was peripheral blood mononuclear cells (PBMCs), obtained at baseline. The receptors come from a human donor with classical Hodgkin lymphoma. Both conserved end residues are part of each CDR3. The order of the fields is D gene, clone size, J gene, V gene, CDR3 DNA, CDR3 protein. A D gene is named only where the DNA matches it firmly. Part of the rows lack a size; the others show once, few, many or a class for expanded clones.

>TRBD2|once|TRBJ2-3|TRBV7-9
TGTGCCAGCAGCAACGAGGCGGGGGGCACAGATACGCAGTATTTT
CASSNEAGGTDTQYF
>TRBD1|once|TRBJ2-2|TRBV19
TGTGCCAGTACAAGGACAGGGGATGGGGAGCTGTTTTTT
CASTRTGDGELFF
>-|-|TRBJ2-5|TRBV5-6
TGTGCCAGCAGCTTCGGTCCGGAGCGTGCCCAGGCCCAGTACTTC
CASSFGPERAQAQYF
>-|-|TRBJ1-3|TRBV4-1
TGCGCCAGCAGCCAAGGACCTTCCTCTGGAAACACCATATATTTT
CASSQGPSSGNTIYF
>TRBD2|-|TRBJ2-7|TRBV5-8
TGTGCCAGCAGCTCGTCTCCGGGACTACCTGACGAGCAGTACTTC
CASSSSPGLPDEQYF
>TRBD1|-|TRBJ1-1|TRBV15
TGTGCCACCAGCGTTGACAGGGGGTCCACTGAAGCTTTCTTT
CATSVDRGSTEAFF
>-|-|TRBJ1-1|TRBV7-9
TGTGCCAGCAGCATGGGGACGGGGACTGAAGCTTTCTTT
CASSMGTGTEAFF
>-|-|TRBJ2-3|TRBV6-4
TGTGCCAGCAGTGACCCCAACACAGATACGCAGTATTTT
CASSDPNTDTQYF
>-|-|TRBJ2-2|TRBV7-9
TGTGCCAGCAGCCTCCCACCGGTTCCGAACACCGGGGAGCTGTTTTTT
CASSLPPVPNTGELFF
>-|-|TRBJ2-3|TRBV6-5
TGTGCCAGCAGTTCCTGGACTGGGCGGGATACGCAGTATTTT
CASSSWTGRDTQYF
>-|-|TRBJ1-1|TRBV19
TGTGCCAGTAGTATAGGCCAGGTGAACACTGAAGCTTTCTTT
CASSIGQVNTEAFF
>TRBD1|-|TRBJ1-1|TRBV29-1
TGCAGCGTAGAAACGGGACAGTTTGAAGCTTTCTTT
CSVETGQFEAFF
>-|-|TRBJ1-4|TRBV7-7
TGTGCTAGCAGCTTAGCGTGGGGGACGGAACTGTTTTTT
CASSLAWGTELFF
>-|few|TRBJ1-3|TRBV29-1
TGCAGCGTGGCGTCCAACTCTGGAAACACCATATATTTT
CSVASNSGNTIYF
>-|-|TRBJ2-1|TRBV30
TGTGCCTGGAGTTCCAGGGACGAAAACAATGAGCAGTTCTTC
CAWSSRDENNEQFF
>-|-|TRBJ1-3|TRBV10-1
TGCGCCAGAGGGCAGGGAAACACCATATATTTT
CARGQGNTIYF
>-|-|TRBJ2-7|TRBV4-1
TGCGCCAGCAGCCCTTTGACAGTCGGATACGAGCAGTACTTC
CASSPLTVGYEQYF
>-|few|TRBJ1-1|TRBV4-1
TGCGCCAGCCAGACACAGGGAGTAGCTTTCTTT
CASQTQGVAFF
>TRBD1|-|TRBJ2-7|TRBV4-1
TGCGCCAGCAGCCAGGGGGCGGTAACACAGGGGTCTTCCTACGAGCAGTACTTC
CASSQGAVTQGSSYEQYF
>-|-|TRBJ1-5|TRBV27
TGTGCCAGCAGTTCCAACAACGCACTACATCAGCCCCAGCATTTT
CASSSNNALHQPQHF
>-|-|TRBJ1-1|TRBV5-1
TGCGCCAGCAATCCGGGACTGAGGAACACTGAAGCTTTCTTT
CASNPGLRNTEAFF
>TRBD2|-|TRBJ2-1|TRBV6-1
TGTGCCAGCAGTGTTGAAGCGGGGGGGTATGGTGAGCAGTTCTTC
CASSVEAGGYGEQFF
>-|-|TRBJ2-2|TRBV6-1
TGTGCCACAAGGGAGGGGGGGAGCGGGGAGCTGTTTTTT
CATREGGSGELFF
>-|-|TRBJ2-6|TRBV6-5
TGTGCCAGCAGTTACTCAGCCGGGGTCGGGGCCAACGTCCTGACTTTC
CASSYSAGVGANVLTF
>-|-|TRBJ2-2|TRBV14
TGTGCCAGCAGCCAAGATAGCACCGGGGAGCTGTTTTTT
CASSQDSTGELFF
>-|-|TRBJ2-7|TRBV7-9
TGTGCCACCTTCGGGGCTACCTACGAGCAGTACTTC
CATFGATYEQYF
>TRBD1|-|TRBJ1-1|TRBV4-2
TGTGCCAGCAGCCAAGATCTACAGGGGATAAACACTGAAGCTTTCTTT
CASSQDLQGINTEAFF
>TRBD1|-|TRBJ1-4|TRBV18
TGTGCCAGCTCACCAGCAGGGGGAGATAATGAAAAACTGTTTTTT
CASSPAGGDNEKLFF
>-|-|TRBJ1-4|TRBV12-5
TGTGCTAGTGGTTTGGTTCCCCCGGGGAAACTGTTTTTT
CASGLVPPGKLFF
>-|-|TRBJ2-7|TRBV7-9
TGTGCCAGCAGCTTAGAGGGGACCTACGAGCAGTACTTC
CASSLEGTYEQYF
>-|-|TRBJ1-2|TRBV27
TGTGCCAGCAGTTTAGCGGGGTTGGTAGGAGGCTACACCTTC
CASSLAGLVGGYTF
>-|-|TRBJ1-3|TRBV7-2
TGTGCCAGCAGCTTAGACCAGACACGTCCTGGAAACACCATATATTTT
CASSLDQTRPGNTIYF
>-|-|TRBJ2-2|TRBV9
TGTGCCAGCAGCGTAGTGGCCTCAGGGGCCGGGGAGCTGTTTTTT
CASSVVASGAGELFF
>-|-|TRBJ2-7|TRBV19
TGTGCCAGTAGTATATCACAGGGCAACGAGCAGTACTTC
CASSISQGNEQYF
>-|-|TRBJ1-3|TRBV6-1
TGTGCCAGCAGTGACCACTCTGGAAACACCATATATTTT
CASSDHSGNTIYF
>-|once|TRBJ2-3|TRBV7-9
TGTGCCAGCAGCTTAGTGCAGGGATACACAGATACGCAGTATTTT
CASSLVQGYTDTQYF
>TRBD1|-|TRBJ2-1|TRBV4-1
TGCGCCAGCAGCCTAACCTTGACAGGGGCGGCCTACAATGAGCAGTTCTTC
CASSLTLTGAAYNEQFF
>-|few|TRBJ1-2|TRBV18
TGTGCCAGCTCACCCGGGACAAACTATGGCTACACCTTC
CASSPGTNYGYTF
>-|-|TRBJ1-5|TRBV6-6
TGTGCCACTACAGGGTCCCTGGAGAGCAATCAGCCCCAGCATTTT
CATTGSLESNQPQHF
>TRBD2|-|TRBJ2-5|TRBV15
TGTGCCACCAGCGCGGGACTAGCGGGTGGGGAGACCCAGTACTTC
CATSAGLAGGETQYF
>TRBD2|-|TRBJ2-7|TRBV10-2
TGCGCCAGCAGCTCCGTCCGGCGGGGGACGTCCTACGAGCAGTACTTC
CASSSVRRGTSYEQYF
>-|once|TRBJ2-7|TRBV7-9
TGTGCCAGCAGCTCCGGGACCCTCAACGAGCAGTACTTC
CASSSGTLNEQYF
>-|-|TRBJ2-2|TRBV9
TGTGCCAGCAGCAAAAGTTCCGGACCGTATCACACCGGGGAGCTGTTTTTT
CASSKSSGPYHTGELFF